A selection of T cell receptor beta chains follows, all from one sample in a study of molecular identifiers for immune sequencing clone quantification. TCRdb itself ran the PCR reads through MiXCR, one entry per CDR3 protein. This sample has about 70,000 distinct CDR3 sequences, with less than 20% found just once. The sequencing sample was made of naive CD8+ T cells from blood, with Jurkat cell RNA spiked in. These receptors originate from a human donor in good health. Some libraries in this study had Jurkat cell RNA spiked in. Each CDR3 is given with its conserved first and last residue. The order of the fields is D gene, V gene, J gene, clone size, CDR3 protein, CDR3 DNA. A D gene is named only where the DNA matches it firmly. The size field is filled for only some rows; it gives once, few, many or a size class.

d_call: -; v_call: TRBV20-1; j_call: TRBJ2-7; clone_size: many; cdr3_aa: CSASLTNSYEQYF; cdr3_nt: TGCAGTGCTAGTTTGACAAACTCCTACGAGCAGTACTTC
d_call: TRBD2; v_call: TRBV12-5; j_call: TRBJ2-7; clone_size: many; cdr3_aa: CASGLAGPGPYEQYF; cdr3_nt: TGTGCTAGTGGCCTAGCGGGACCTGGTCCCTACGAGCAGTACTTC
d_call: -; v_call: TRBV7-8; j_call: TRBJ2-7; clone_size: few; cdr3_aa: CASSSGGNRAYELYF; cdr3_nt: TGTGCCAGCAGCTCAGGCGGTAACCGGGCCTACGAGCTGTACTTC
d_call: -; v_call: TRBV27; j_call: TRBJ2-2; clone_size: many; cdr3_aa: CASSPSGAGTGELFF; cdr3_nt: TGTGCCAGCAGCCCATCTGGGGCGGGCACCGGGGAGCTGTTTTTT
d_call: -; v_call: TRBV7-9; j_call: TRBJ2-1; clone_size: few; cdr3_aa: CASSPIEGALYNEQFF; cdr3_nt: TGTGCCAGCAGCCCGATCGAAGGGGCCCTCTACAATGAGCAGTTCTTC
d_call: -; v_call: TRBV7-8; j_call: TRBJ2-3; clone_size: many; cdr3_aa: CASSLANEGIHTQYF; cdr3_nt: TGTGCCAGCAGCTTAGCCAACGAAGGGATCCATACGCAGTATTTT
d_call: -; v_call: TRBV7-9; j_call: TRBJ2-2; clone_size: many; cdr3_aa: CASSPSPGQFTGELFF; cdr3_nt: TGTGCCAGCAGCCCCTCCCCTGGACAGTTCACCGGGGAGCTGTTTTTT
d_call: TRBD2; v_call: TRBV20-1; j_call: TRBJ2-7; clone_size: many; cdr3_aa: CSARARTSDSYEQYF; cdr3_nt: TGCAGTGCTAGAGCTCGGACTAGCGACTCCTACGAGCAGTACTTC
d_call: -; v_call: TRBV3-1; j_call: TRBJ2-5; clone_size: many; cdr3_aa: CASSQGLASGKTQYF; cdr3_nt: TGTGCCAGCAGCCAAGGGCTAGCGTCCGGAAAGACCCAGTACTTC
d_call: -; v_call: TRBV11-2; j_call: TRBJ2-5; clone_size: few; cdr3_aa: CASGTLETQYF; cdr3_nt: TGTGCCAGCGGTACTTTGGAGACCCAGTACTTC
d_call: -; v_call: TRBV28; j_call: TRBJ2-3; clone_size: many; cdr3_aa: CASSLFAGGTDTQYF; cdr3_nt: TGTGCCAGCAGCCTTTTTGCAGGTGGCACAGATACGCAGTATTTT
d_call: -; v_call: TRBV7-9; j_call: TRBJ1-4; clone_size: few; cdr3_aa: CASSLDPKKLFF; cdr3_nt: TGTGCCAGCAGCTTAGACCCCAAAAAACTGTTTTTT
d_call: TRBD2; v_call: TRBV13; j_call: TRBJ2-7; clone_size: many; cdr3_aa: CASSSGGITYEQYF; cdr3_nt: TGTGCCAGCAGCTCGGGGGGAATCACCTACGAGCAGTACTTC
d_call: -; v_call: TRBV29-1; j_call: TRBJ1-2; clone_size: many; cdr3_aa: CSVIPQQGPHGYTF; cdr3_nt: TGCAGCGTTATCCCCCAACAGGGTCCCCATGGCTACACCTTC
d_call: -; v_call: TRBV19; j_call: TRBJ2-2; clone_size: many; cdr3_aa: CASSITGNTGELFF; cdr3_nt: TGTGCCAGTAGTATTACAGGGAACACCGGGGAGCTGTTTTTT
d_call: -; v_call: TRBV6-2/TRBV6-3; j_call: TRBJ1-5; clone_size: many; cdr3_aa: CASTKRQVDQPQHF; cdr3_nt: TGTGCCAGCACCAAACGACAGGTTGATCAGCCCCAGCATTTT
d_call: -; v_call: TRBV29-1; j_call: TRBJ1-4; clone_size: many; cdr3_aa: CSVLGGATNEKLFF; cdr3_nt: TGCAGCGTTTTAGGGGGAGCAACTAATGAAAAACTGTTTTTT
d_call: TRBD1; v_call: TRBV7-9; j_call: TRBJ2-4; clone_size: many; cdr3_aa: CASRSDRGIVGKNIQYF; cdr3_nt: TGTGCCAGCAGATCCGACAGGGGGATTGTTGGCAAAAACATTCAGTACTTC
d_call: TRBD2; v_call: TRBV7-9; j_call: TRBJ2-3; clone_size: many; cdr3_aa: CASTQLAGGPATDTQYF; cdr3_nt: TGTGCCAGCACCCAACTAGCGGGAGGGCCGGCGACAGATACGCAGTATTTT
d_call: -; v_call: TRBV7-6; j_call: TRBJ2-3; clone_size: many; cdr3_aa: CASSLARALYSDTQYF; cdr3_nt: TGTGCCAGCAGCTTAGCTCGAGCGCTCTATTCAGATACGCAGTATTTT
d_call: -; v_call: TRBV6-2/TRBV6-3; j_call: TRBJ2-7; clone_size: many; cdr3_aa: CASSYFHPEAAYEQYF; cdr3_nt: TGTGCCAGCAGTTATTTCCATCCGGAAGCGGCCTACGAGCAGTACTTC
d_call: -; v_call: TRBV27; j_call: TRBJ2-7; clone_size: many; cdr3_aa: CASSFGGSLEQYF; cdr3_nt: TGTGCCAGCAGTTTCGGAGGTTCCCTCGAGCAGTACTTC
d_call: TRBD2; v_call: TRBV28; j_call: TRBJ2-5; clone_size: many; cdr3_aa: CASSLTSGPIGETQYF; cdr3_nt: TGTGCCAGCAGTCTCACTAGCGGTCCCATTGGGGAGACCCAGTACTTC
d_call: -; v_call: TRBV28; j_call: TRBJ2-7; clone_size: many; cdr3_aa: CASSFNYEQYF; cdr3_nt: TGTGCCAGCAGTTTCAACTACGAGCAGTACTTC
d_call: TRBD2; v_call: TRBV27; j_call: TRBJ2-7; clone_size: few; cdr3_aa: CASSFLVDSGRGGQYF; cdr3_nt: TGTGCCAGCAGTTTCCTGGTTGATAGCGGGAGAGGGGGGCAGTACTTC
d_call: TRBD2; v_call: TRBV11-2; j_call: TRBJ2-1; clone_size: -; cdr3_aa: CASSLFGAGGSSHNEQLF; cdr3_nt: TGTGCCAGCAGCTTATTCGGGGCGGGAGGGAGCTCCCACAATGAGCAGCTCTTC
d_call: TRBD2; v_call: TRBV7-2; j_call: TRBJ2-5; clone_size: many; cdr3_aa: CASSLTWQTSAQETQYF; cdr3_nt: TGTGCCAGCAGCCTGACCTGGCAGACTAGCGCGCAAGAGACCCAGTACTTC
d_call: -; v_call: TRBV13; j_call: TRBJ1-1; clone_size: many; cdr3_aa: CASSLGLTEAFF; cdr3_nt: TGTGCCAGCAGCTTGGGGCTCACTGAAGCTTTCTTT
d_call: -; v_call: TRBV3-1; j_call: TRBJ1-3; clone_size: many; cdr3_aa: CASSQDYRVGNTIYF; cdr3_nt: TGTGCCAGCAGCCAAGATTACAGGGTTGGAAACACCATATATTTT
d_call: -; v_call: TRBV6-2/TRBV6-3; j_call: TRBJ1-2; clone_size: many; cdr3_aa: CASTRPVGQLYGYTF; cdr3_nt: TGTGCCAGCACCCGCCCCGTTGGGCAGCTCTATGGCTACACCTTC
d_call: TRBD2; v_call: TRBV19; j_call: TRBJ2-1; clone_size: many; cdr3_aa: CASSIGLAGPNEQFF; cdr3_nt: TGTGCCAGTAGTATAGGACTAGCGGGACCCAATGAGCAGTTCTTC
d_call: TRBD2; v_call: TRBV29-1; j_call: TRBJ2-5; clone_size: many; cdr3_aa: CSVDVPSGKETQYF; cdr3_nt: TGCAGCGTTGATGTTCCTAGCGGGAAAGAGACCCAGTACTTC
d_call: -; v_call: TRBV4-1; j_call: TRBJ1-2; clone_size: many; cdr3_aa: CASSRSRVSVVAGAGYGYTF; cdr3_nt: TGCGCCAGCAGCCGCTCCCGAGTCAGTGTTGTTGCGGGGGCCGGGTATGGCTACACCTTC
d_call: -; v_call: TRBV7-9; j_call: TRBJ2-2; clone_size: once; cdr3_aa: CTSSSPARRSTGELFF; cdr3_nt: TGTACCAGCAGCTCACCTGCCAGGAGAAGCACCGGGGAGCTGTTTTTT
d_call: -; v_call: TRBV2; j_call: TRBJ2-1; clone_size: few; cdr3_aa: CASSVSVIVGNEQFF; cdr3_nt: TGTGCCAGCAGTGTATCAGTAATTGTGGGCAATGAGCAGTTCTTC
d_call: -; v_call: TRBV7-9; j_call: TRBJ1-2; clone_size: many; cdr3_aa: CASSPNTGTIGYTF; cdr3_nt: TGTGCCAGCAGCCCCAACACCGGGACAATTGGCTACACCTTC
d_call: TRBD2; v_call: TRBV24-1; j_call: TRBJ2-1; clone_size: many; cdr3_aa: CATSDPLAAAYNEQFF; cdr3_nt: TGTGCCACCAGTGATCCCCTAGCGGCTGCCTACAATGAGCAGTTCTTC
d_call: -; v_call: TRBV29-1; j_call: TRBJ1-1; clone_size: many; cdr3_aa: CSVSGPLNTEAFF; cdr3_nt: TGCAGCGTTTCGGGACCGCTGAACACTGAAGCTTTCTTT
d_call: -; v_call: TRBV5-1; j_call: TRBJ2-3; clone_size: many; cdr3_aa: CASSLFPDGSMNTQYF; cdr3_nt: TGCGCCAGCAGCTTGTTTCCGGACGGTAGTATGAATACGCAGTATTTT
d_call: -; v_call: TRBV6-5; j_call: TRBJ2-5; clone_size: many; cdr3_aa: CASSYSGRNPAQYF; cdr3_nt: TGTGCCAGCAGTTACTCGGGGAGAAATCCGGCCCAGTACTTC
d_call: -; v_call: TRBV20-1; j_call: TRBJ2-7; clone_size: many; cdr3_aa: CSASPSGPSYEQYF; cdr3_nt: TGCAGTGCCAGCCCGAGCGGACCCTCCTACGAGCAGTACTTC
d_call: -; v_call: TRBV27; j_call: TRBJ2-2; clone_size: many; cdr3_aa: CATESGTNTGELFF; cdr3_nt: TGTGCCACTGAGAGCGGGACAAACACCGGGGAGCTGTTTTTT
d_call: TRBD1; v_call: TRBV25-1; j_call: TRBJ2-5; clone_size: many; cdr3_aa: CASGTTGGKETQYF; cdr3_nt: TGTGCCAGCGGGACGACAGGGGGAAAAGAGACCCAGTACTTC
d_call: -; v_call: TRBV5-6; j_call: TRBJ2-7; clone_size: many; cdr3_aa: CASSLQVSEQYF; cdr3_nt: TGTGCCAGCAGTTTACAGGTCTCCGAGCAGTACTTC
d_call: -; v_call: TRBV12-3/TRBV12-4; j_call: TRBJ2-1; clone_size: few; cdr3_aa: CASRGWRTNNEQFF; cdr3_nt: TGTGCCAGCAGGGGGTGGCGGACTAACAATGAGCAGTTCTTC
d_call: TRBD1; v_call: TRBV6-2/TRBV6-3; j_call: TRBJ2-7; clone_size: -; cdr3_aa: CASSYGSGQHAYEQYF; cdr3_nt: TGTGCCAGCAGTTACGGGTCGGGACAGCATGCCTACGAGCAGTACTTC
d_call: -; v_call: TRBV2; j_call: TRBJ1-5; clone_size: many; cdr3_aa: CASSERAGENQPQHF; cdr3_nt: TGTGCCAGCAGTGAGAGGGCAGGGGAGAATCAGCCCCAGCATTTT
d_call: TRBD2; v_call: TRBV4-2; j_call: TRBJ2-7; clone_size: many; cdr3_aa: CASSQRSGTSFYEQYF; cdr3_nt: TGTGCCAGCAGCCAACGCTCCGGGACTAGCTTTTACGAGCAGTACTTC
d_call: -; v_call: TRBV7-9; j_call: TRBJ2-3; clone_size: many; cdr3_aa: CASRTSGLVTDTQYF; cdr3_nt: TGTGCCAGCAGAACATCGGGTTTGGTCACAGATACGCAGTATTTT
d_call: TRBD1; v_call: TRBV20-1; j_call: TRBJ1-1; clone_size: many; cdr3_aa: CSARVIGTANTEAFF; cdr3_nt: TGCAGTGCTAGGGTAATAGGGACAGCAAACACTGAAGCTTTCTTT
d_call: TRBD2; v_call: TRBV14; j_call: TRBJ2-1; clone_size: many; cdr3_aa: CASSSGLAGLHNEQFF; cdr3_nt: TGTGCCAGCAGCTCGGGACTAGCGGGACTGCACAATGAGCAGTTCTTC
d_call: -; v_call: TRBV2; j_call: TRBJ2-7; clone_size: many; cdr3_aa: CASSEALGGVGEQYF; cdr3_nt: TGTGCCAGCAGTGAAGCGCTTGGGGGTGTTGGCGAGCAGTACTTC
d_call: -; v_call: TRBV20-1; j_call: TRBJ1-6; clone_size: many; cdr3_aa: CSASLGDSASPLHF; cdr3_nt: TGCAGTGCTTCACTCGGTGACAGCGCTTCACCCCTCCACTTT
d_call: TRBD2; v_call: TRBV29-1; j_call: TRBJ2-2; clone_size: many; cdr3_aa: CSVELAGDNTGELFF; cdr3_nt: TGCAGCGTTGAGCTAGCGGGAGATAACACCGGGGAGCTGTTTTTT
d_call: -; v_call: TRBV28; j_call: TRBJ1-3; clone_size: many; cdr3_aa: CASSPRGTYTGNTIYF; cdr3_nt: TGTGCCAGCTCCCCCAGGGGCACATATACTGGAAACACCATATATTTT
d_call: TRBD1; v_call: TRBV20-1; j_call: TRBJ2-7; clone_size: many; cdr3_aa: CSASDRGHPYEQYF; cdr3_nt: TGCAGTGCTAGCGACAGGGGCCATCCCTACGAGCAGTACTTC
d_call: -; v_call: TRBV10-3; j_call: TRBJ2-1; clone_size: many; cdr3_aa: CATRISLNEQFF; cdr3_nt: TGTGCCACCCGAATTAGCCTCAATGAGCAGTTCTTC